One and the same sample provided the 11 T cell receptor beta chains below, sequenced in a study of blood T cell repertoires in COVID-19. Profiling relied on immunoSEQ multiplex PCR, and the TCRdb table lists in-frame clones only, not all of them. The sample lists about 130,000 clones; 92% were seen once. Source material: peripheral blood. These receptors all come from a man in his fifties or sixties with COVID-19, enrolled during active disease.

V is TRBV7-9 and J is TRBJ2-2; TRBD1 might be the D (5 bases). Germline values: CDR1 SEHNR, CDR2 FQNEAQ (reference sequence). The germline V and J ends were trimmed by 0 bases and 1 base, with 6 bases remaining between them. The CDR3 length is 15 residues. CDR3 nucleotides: TGTGCCAGCAGCTTAGCGGGGCTGAACACCGGGGAGCTGTTTTTT. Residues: CASSLAGLNTGELFF.

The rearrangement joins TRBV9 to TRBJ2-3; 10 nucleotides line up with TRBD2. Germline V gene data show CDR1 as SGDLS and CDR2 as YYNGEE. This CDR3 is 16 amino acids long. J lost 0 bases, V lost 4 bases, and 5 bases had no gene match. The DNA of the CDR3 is TGTGCCAGCAGCACTACTAGCGGGATTAGCACAGATACGCAGTATTTT. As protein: CASSTTSGISTDTQYF.

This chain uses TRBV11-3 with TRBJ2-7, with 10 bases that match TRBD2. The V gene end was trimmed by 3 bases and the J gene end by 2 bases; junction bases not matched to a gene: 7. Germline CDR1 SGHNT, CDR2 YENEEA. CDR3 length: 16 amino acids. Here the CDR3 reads CASSFSQREGPYEQYV. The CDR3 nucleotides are TGTGCCAGCAGCTTTAGCCAGCGGGAGGGCCCCTACGAGCAGTACGTC.

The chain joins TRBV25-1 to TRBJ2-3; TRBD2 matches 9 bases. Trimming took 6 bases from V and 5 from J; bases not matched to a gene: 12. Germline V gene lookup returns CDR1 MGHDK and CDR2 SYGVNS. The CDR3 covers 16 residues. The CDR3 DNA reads TGTGCCAGCAGCGCCGGGACTAGCAGCGTGGTAGATACGCAGTATTTT. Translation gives CASSAGTSSVVDTQYF.

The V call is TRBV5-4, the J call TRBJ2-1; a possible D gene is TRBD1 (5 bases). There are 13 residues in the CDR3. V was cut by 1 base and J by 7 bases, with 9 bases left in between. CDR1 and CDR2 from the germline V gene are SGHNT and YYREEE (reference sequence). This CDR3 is CASSLKTGNEQFF. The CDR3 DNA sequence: TGTGCCAGCAGCTTGAAAACAGGAAATGAGCAGTTCTTC.

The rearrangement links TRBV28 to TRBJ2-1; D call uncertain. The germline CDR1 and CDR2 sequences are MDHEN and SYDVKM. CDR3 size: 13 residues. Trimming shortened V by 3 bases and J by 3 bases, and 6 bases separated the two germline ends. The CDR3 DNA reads TGTGCCAGCAGTTTTAGAGGCTACAATGAGCAGTTCTTC. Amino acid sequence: CASSFRGYNEQFF. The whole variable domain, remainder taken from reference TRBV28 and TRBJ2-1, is DVKVTQSSRYLVKRTGEKVFLECVQDMDHENMFWYRQDPGLGLRLIYFSYDVKMKEKGDIPEGYSVSREKKERFSLILESASTNQTSMYLCASSFRGYNEQFFGPGTRLTVL.

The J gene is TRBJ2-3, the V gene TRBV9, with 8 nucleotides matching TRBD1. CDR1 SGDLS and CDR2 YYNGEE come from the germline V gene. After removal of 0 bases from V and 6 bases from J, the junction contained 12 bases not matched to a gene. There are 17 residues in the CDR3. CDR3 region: CASSVAAILTGGDTQYF. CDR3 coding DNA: TGTGCCAGCAGCGTAGCGGCCATACTTACAGGGGGTGATACGCAGTATTTT.

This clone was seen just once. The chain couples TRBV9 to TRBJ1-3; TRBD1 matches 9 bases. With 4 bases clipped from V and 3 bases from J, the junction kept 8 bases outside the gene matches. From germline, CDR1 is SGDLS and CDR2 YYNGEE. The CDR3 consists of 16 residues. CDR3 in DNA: TGTGCCAGCAGCACATTGACAGGGGGATTTGGAAACACCATATATTTT. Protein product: CASSTLTGGFGNTIYF.

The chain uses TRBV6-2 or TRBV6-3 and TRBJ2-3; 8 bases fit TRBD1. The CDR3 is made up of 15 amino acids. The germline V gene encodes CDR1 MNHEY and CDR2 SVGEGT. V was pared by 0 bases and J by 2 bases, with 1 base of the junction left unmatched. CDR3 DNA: TGTGCCAGCAGTTACTCGACAGGGGACACAGATACGCAGTATTTT. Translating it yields CASSYSTGDTDTQYF.

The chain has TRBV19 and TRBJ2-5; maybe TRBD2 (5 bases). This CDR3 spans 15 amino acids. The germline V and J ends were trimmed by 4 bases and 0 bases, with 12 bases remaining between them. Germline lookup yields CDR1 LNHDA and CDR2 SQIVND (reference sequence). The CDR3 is CASSTLREHQETQYF. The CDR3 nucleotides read TGTGCCAGTAGTACTCTCCGGGAACACCAAGAGACCCAGTACTTC.

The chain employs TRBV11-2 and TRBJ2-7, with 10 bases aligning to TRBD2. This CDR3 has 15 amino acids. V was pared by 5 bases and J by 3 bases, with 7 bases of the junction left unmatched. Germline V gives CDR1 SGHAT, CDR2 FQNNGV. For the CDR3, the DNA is TGTGCCAGCAGCCAGAACCTAGCGGGGGTCTACGAGCAGTACGTC. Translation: CASSQNLAGVYEQYV.